What follows is one T cell receptor (beta chain) and its context. The data stem from a study of control samples from healthy donors and cancer patients. Using immunoSEQ multiplex PCR, the repertoire was profiled, and TCRdb retains in-frame clones only, with some absent. The data show roughly 130,000 clones, under 95% seen once. The V segment lost 3 bases and the J segment 3 bases; nucleotides outside the gene matches: 2. This CDR3 region has 15 residues. Germline V gene lookup returns CDR1 SGDLS and CDR2 YYNGEE. Material for sequencing was PBMCs. This clonotype was sampled from a man aged 50-60 years with head and neck cancer. The chain combines TRBV9 with TRBJ2-1; 11 nucleotides line up with TRBD1. For the CDR3, the DNA is TGTGCCAGCAGCGGGACAGGGGGCAGCTACAATGAGCAGTTCTTC. Its protein product is CASSGTGGSYNEQFF.